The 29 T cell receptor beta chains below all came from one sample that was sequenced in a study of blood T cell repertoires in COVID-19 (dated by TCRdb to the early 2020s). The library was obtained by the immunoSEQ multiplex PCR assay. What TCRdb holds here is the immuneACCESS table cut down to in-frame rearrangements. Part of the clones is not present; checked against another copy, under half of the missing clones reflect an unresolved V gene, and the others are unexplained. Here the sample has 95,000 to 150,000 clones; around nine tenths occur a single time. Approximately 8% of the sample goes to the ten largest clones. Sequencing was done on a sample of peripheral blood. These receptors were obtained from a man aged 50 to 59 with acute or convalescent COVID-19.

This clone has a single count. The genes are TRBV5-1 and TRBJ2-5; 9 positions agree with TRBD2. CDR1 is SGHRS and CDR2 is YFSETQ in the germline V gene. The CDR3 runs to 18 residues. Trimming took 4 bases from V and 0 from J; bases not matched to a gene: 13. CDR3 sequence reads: CASSAWTSVGVYQETQYF. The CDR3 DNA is TGCGCCAGCAGCGCCTGGACTAGCGTTGGGGTGTACCAAGAGACCCAGTACTTC.

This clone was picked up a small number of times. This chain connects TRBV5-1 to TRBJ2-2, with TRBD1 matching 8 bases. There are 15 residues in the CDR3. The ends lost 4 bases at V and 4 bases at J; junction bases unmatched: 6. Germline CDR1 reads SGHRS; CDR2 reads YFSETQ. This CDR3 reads CASSPGQDSTGELFF. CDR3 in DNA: TGCGCCAGCAGCCCGGGACAGGATTCCACCGGGGAGCTGTTTTTT. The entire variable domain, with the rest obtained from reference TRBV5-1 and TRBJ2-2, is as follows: KAGVTQTPRYLIKTRGQQVTLSCSPISGHRSVSWYQQTPGQGLQFLFEYFSETQRNKGNFPGRFSGRQFSNSRSEMNVSTLELGDSALYLCASSPGQDSTGELFFGEGSRLTVL.

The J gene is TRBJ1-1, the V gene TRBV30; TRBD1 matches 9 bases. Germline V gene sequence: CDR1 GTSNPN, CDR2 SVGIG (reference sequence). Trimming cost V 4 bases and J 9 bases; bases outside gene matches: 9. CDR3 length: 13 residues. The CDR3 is CAWTQQGATKAFF. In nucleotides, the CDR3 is TGTGCCTGGACACAACAGGGGGCTACTAAAGCTTTCTTT.

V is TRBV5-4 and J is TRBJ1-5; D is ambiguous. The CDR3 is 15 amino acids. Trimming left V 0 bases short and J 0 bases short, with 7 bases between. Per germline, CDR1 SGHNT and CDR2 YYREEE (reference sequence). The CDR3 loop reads CASSLDRGSNQPQHF. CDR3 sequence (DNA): TGTGCCAGCAGCTTGGATCGGGGTAGCAATCAGCCCCAGCATTTT.

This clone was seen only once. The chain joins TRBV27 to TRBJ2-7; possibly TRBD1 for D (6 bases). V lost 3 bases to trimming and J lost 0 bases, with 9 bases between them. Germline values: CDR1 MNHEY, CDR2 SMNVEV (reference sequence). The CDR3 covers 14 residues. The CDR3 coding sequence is TGTGCCAGCAGTTTTGGGGACAACTCCTACGAGCAGTACTTC. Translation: CASSFGDNSYEQYF.

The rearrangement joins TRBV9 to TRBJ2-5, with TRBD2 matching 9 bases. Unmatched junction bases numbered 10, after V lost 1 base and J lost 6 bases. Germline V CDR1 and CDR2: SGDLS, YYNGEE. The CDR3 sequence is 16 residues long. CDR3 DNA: TGTGCCAGCAGCGTAAGTCCAGCGGGAGGTCCGAAGACCCAGTACTTC. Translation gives CASSVSPAGGPKTQYF.

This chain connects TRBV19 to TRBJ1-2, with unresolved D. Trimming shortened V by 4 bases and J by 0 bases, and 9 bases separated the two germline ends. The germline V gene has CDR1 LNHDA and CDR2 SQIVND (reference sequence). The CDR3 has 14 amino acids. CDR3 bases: TGTGCCAGTAGTAACTCGACTTCTAACTATGGCTACACCTTC. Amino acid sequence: CASSNSTSNYGYTF. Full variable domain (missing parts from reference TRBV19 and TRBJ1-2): DGGITQSPKYLFRKEGQNVTLSCEQNLNHDAMYWYRQDPGQGLRLIYYSQIVNDFQKGDIAEGYSVSREKKESFPLTVTSAQKNPTAFYLCASSNSTSNYGYTFGSGTRLTVV.

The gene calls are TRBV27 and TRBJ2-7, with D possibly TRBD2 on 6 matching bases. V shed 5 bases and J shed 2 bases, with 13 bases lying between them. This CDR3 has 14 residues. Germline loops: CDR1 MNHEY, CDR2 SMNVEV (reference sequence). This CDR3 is CASSPSGVPYEQYF. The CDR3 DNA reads TGTGCCAGCAGTCCCTCGGGGGTACCCTACGAGCAGTACTTC.

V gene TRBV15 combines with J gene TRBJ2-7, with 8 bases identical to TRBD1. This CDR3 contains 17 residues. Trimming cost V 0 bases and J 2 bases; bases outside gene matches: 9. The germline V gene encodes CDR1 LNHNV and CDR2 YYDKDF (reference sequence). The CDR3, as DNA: TGTGCCACCAGCAGAGATCTCTTAAGACAGGGGCCCTACGAGCAGTACTTC. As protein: CATSRDLLRQGPYEQYF.

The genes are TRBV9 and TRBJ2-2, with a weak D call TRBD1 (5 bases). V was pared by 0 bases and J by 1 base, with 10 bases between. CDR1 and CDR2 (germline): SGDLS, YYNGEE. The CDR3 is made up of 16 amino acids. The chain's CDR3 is CASSVGGALNTGELFF. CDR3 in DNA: TGTGCCAGCAGCGTAGGTGGGGCCTTGAACACCGGGGAGCTGTTTTTT.

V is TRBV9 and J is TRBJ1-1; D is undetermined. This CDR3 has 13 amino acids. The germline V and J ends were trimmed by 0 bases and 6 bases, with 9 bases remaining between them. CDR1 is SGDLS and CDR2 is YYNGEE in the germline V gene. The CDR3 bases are TGTGCCAGCAGCGTAGAAAGTACTGCTGAAGCTTTCTTT. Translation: CASSVESTAEAFF.

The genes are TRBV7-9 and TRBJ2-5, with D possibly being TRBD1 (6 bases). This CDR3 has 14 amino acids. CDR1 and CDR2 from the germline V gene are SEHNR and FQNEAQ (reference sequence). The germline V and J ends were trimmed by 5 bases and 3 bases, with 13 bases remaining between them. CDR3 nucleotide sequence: TGTGCCAGCAGCCCAGGGGTGCGGGAAGAGACCCAGTACTTC. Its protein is CASSPGVREETQYF.

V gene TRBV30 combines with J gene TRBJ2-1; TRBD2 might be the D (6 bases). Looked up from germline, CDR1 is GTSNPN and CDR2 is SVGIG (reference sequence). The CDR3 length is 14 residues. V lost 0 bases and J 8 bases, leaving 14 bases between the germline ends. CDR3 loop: CAWSVSAGFHEQFF. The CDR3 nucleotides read TGTGCCTGGAGTGTATCGGCGGGATTTCATGAGCAGTTCTTC.

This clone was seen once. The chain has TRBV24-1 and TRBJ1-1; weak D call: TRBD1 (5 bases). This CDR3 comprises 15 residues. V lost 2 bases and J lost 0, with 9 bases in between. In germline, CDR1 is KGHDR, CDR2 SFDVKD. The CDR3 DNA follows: TGTGCCACCAGTGATTCGGGACTTCTGAACACTGAAGCTTTCTTT. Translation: CATSDSGLLNTEAFF.

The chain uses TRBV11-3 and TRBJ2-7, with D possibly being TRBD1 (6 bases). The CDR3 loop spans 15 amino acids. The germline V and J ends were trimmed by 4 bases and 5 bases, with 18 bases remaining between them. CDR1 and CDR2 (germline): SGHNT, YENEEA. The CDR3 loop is CASSSLRDILHEQYF. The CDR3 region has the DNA TGTGCCAGCAGCTCACTAAGGGACATTCTTCACGAGCAGTACTTC. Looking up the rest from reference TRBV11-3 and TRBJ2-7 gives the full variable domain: EAGVVQSPRYKIIEKKQPVAFWCNPISGHNTLYWYLQNLGQGPELLIRYENEEAVDDSQLPKDRFSAERLKGVDSTLKIQPAELGDSAVYLCASSSLRDILHEQYFGPGTRLTVT.

CDR3 nucleotides: TGTGCCAGCAGCGTAGCCCTAGCGGGAGCGTACAATGAGCAGTTCTTC. It is translated as CASSVALAGAYNEQFF. V and J are TRBV9 and TRBJ2-1; 10 nucleotides line up with TRBD2. Germline CDR1 reads SGDLS; CDR2 reads YYNGEE. Germline trimming cut 0 bases from V and 4 bases from J; bases unmatched to any gene: 4. The CDR3 runs 16 residues.

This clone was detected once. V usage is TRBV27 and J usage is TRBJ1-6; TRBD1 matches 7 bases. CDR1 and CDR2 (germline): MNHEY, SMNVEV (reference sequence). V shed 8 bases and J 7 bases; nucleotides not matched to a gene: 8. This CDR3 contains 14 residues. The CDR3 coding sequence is TGTGCCAGCGGAGACAGGGTACGAAATTCACCCCTCCACTTT. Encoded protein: CASGDRVRNSPLHF.

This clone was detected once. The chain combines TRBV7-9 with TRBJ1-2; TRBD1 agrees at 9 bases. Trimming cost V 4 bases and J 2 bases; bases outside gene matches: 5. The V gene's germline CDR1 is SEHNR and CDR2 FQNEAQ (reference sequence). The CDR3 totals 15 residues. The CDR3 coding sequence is TGTGCCAGCAGCTCTCGGACAGGGGTGAACTATGGCTACACCTTC. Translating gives CASSSRTGVNYGYTF.

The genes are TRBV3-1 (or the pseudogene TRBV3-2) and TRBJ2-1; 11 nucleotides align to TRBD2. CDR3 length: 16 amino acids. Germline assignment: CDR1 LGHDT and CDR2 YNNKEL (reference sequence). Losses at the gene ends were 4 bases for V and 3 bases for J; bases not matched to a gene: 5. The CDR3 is CASSRLGLAVYNEQFF. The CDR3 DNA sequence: TGTGCCAGCAGCCGCCTGGGACTAGCGGTCTACAATGAGCAGTTCTTC.

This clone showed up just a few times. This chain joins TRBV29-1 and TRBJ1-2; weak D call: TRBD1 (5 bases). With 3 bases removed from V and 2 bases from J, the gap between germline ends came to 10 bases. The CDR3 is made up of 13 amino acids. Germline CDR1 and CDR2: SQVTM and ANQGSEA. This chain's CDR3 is CSVDAGLNYGYTF. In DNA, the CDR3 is TGCAGCGTTGATGCGGGACTCAACTATGGCTACACCTTC.

Written as DNA, the CDR3 is TGTGCCAGCAGTCCCGACAGGGGGCTTGGTGGCTACACCTTC. It codes for CASSPDRGLGGYTF. The genes are TRBV6-5 and TRBJ1-2, with 10 bases fitting TRBD1. With V trimmed by 5 bases and J by 7 bases, 7 bases remained unmatched. Per germline, CDR1 MNHEY and CDR2 SVGAGI. This CDR3 is built from 14 residues.

The CDR3 bases are TGTGCCAGCAGCCGGACGGGGAATTCACCCCTCCACTTT. Residues: CASSRTGNSPLHF. The chain carries TRBV6-5 and TRBJ1-6; D uncertain. The germline CDR1 and CDR2 sequences are MNHEY and SVGAGI. The CDR3 is made up of 13 amino acids. V was clipped by 6 bases and J by 7 bases, with 10 bases between them.

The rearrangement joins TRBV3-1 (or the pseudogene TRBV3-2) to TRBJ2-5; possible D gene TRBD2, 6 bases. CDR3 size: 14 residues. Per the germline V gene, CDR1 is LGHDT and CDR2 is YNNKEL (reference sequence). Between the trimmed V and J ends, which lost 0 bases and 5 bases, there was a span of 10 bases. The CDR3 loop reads CASSQEGGGETQYF. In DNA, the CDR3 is TGTGCCAGCAGCCAAGAAGGTGGGGGGGAGACCCAGTACTTC.

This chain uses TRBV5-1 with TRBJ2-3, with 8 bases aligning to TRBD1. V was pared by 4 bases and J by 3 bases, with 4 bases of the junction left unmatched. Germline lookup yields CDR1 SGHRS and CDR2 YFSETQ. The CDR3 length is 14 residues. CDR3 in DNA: TGCGCCAGCAGCCCCGGACAGGGAACAGATACGCAGTATTTT. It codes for CASSPGQGTDTQYF.

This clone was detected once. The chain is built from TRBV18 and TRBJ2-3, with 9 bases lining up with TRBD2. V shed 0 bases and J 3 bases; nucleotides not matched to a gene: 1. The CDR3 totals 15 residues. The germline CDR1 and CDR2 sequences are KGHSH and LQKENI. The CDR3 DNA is TGTGCCAGCTCACCACCGCGGGAGGGGACAGATACGCAGTATTTT. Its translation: CASSPPREGTDTQYF.

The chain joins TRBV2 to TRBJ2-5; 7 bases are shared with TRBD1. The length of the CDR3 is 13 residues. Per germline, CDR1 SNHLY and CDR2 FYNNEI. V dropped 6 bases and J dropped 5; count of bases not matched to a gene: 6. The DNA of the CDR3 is TGTGCCAGCAGGTTAGGGGGCCAGGAGACCCAGTACTTC. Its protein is CASRLGGQETQYF.

CDR3 sequence: CASSPRLAGVSYNEQFF. The CDR3 coding sequence is TGTGCCAGCAGCCCTAGACTAGCGGGAGTGTCCTACAATGAGCAGTTCTTC. The chain recombines TRBV7-8 with TRBJ2-1; 12 bases align to TRBD2. V shed 5 bases and J 1 base; nucleotides not matched to a gene: 6. The germline gives CDR1 SGHVS, CDR2 FQNEAQ. The CDR3 is made up of 17 amino acids.

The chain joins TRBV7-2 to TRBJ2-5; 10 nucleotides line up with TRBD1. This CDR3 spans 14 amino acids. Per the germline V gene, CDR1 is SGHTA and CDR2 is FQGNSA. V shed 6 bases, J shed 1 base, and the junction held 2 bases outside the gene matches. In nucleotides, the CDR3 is TGTGCCAGCAGACGGACAGGGGGCCAAGAGACCCAGTACTTC. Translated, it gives CASRRTGGQETQYF.

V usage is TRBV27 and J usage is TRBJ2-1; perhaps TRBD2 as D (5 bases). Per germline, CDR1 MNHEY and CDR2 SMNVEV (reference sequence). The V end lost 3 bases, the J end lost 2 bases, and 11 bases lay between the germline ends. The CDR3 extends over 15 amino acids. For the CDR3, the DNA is TGTGCCAGCAGTTTTGAGGGAAATACCTACAATGAGCAGTTCTTC. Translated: CASSFEGNTYNEQFF.